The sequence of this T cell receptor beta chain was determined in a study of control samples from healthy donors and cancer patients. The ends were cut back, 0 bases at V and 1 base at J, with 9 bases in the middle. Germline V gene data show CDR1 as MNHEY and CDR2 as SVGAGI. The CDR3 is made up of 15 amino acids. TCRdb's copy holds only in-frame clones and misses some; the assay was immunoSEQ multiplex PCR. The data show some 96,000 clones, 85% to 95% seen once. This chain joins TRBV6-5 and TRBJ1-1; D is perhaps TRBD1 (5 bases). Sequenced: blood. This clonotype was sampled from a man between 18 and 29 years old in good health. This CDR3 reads CASSYSVGANTEAFF. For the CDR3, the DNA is TGTGCCAGCAGTTACTCCGTCGGGGCGAACACTGAAGCTTTCTTT.